The rows below give T cell receptor beta chains drawn from one sample of a study of blood T cell repertoires in COVID-19. Libraries were prepared by immunoSEQ multiplex PCR; TCRdb keeps only in-frame clonotypes and omits some of them. The data contain roughly 160,000 clones, roughly 80% of them singletons. Sequenced: PBMCs or T cells enriched from blood (not recorded which). The receptors were sampled from a middle-aged woman with acute COVID-19. The CDR3 runs from the conserved cysteine through the conserved F or W. A D gene is named only where the DNA matches it firmly. Size is omitted from some rows. Given values are once, few, many or a class for expanded clones.

CDR3 DNA	CDR3 protein	clone size	V gene	J gene	D gene
TGTGCCAGCAGTCCACAGGGGGCGCGGGGCACTGAAGCTTTCTTT	CASSPQGARGTEAFF	.	TRBV7-8	TRBJ1-1	TRBD1
TGCGCCAGCAGTGAGCGGTGGGACAGAACTTACACCTACACCTTC	CASSERWDRTYTYTF	.	TRBV10-1	TRBJ1-2	TRBD1
TGTGCCAGCAGTGGAACAGGCTATTCTGGCTACACCTTC	CASSGTGYSGYTF	.	TRBV25-1	TRBJ1-2	.
TGTGCCACCAGTTTATCGGACACAACTAATGAAAAACTGTTTTTT	CATSLSDTTNEKLFF	.	TRBV24-1	TRBJ1-4	.
TGTGCCAGCAGCCAAGGCACAGGGGGAGAGGGCTACACCTTC	CASSQGTGGEGYTF	few	TRBV3-1/TRBV3-2	TRBJ1-2	TRBD1
TGCGCCAGCAGCCCCGGGACAGGGGGCTTCGGCTCCTACAATGAGCAGTTCTTC	CASSPGTGGFGSYNEQFF	.	TRBV5-1	TRBJ2-1	TRBD1
TGTGCCAGCTCGAGGAGCACCGAACTTGAGCAGTTCTTC	CASSRSTELEQFF	.	TRBV6-5	TRBJ2-1	.
TGCGCCAGCAGAGGAGGCACGAACACCGGGGAGCTGTTTTTT	CASRGGTNTGELFF	.	TRBV5-1	TRBJ2-2	.
TGTGCCAGCAGTTATGGCCGGGGCTATGGCTACACCTTC	CASSYGRGYGYTF	.	TRBV6-2/TRBV6-3	TRBJ1-2	.
TGTGCCAGCAATTTGCGGGAGTTCTACGAGCAGTACTTC	CASNLREFYEQYF	.	TRBV2	TRBJ2-7	TRBD2
TGTGCCAGCAGCTTGGACAGGGGTCTTTTGAACACTGAAGCTTTCTTT	CASSLDRGLLNTEAFF	few	TRBV5-6	TRBJ1-1	TRBD1
TGTGCCAGTAGTATAGGAGGGCGGGAGCGGGATGAGCAGTTCTTC	CASSIGGRERDEQFF	.	TRBV19	TRBJ2-1	TRBD2
TGTGCCAGCAGCTTGGAAGCGGGATTCGCTGAGCAGTTCTTC	CASSLEAGFAEQFF	once	TRBV5-5	TRBJ2-1	TRBD2
TGTGCCAGCAGCCTCGGCGGGGTGAACACTGAAGCTTTCTTT	CASSLGGVNTEAFF	.	TRBV7-9	TRBJ1-1	.
TGTGCCAGCAGTTACTCGAGAGGGGGTAGCAATCAGCCCCAGCATTTT	CASSYSRGGSNQPQHF	.	TRBV6-6	TRBJ1-5	.
TGTGCCAGCTCACCGATGGGGCAGAGCTCCTATAATTCACCCCTCCACTTT	CASSPMGQSSYNSPLHF	.	TRBV18	TRBJ1-6	.
TGTGCCAGCAGCTCCCCGACTAGCACCCCGGGGTATGAGCAGTTCTTC	CASSSPTSTPGYEQFF	.	TRBV7-2	TRBJ2-1	TRBD2
TGTGCCAGCAGCCACGAACGGGACACTGAAGCTTTCTTT	CASSHERDTEAFF	.	TRBV11-3	TRBJ1-1	.
TGTGCCAGCAGAAACTTGAACACTGAAGCTTTCTTT	CASRNLNTEAFF	.	TRBV3-1/TRBV3-2	TRBJ1-1	.
TGCGCCAGCAGAGTGGTAGCGGGGTTGGAGAATGAGCAGTTCTTC	CASRVVAGLENEQFF	.	TRBV5-1	TRBJ2-1	TRBD2
TGTGCCAGCAGCTTACGGGAGGGGTACAATGAGCAGTTCTTC	CASSLREGYNEQFF	once	TRBV7-8	TRBJ2-1	TRBD2
TGTGCCAGCAGCCCCGAGGAGAATCGAGCTAGACAGGGGGTCTGGGGGAGCAATCAGCCCCAGCATTTT	CASSPEENRARQGVWGSNQPQHF	.	TRBV6-2/TRBV6-3	TRBJ1-5	TRBD1